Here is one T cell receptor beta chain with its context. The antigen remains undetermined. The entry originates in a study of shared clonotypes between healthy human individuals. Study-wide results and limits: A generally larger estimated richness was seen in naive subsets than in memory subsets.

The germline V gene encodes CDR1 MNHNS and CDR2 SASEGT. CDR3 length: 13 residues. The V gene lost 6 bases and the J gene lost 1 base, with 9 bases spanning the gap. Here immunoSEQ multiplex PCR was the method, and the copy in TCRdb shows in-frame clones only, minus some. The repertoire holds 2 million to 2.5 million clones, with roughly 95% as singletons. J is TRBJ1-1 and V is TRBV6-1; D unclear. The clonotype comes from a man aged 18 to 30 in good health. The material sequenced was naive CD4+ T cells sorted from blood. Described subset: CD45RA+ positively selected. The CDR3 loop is CASRTSQNTEAFF. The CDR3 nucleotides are TGTGCCAGCAGGACCTCACAGAACACTGAAGCTTTCTTT.